This TCR beta chain comes out of a study of post-analysis software for immune sequencing data (dated by TCRdb to about 2015). Study-level background: Relapsing-remitting, secondary progressive and progressive-relapsing multiple sclerosis were recorded as disease courses, and subtype annotation was lacking for some patients. Patient repertoires were compared against 11 previously published healthy control repertoires from donors aged about 6 to 26 years. A subset of samples was prepared in parallel using single-end sample barcoding, then pooled and co-amplified after Illumina adapter ligation.

This clonotype showed up just a few times. It has no known antigen specificity. Base qualities are not recorded, but no much larger clone differs from it by a single base. Spanning cysteine to phenylalanine, the CDR3 consists of 12 amino acids. The read is trimmed to its CDR3 DNA, 36 bases read in frame from base 1. CDR1 and CDR2 were assigned from the germline V gene (reference sequence) as DFQATT and SNEGSKA. V is pared back by 3 bases and J by 9 bases, with 13 bases lying between the germline termini. To demonstrate the VDJtools post-analysis software, the study profiled TCR beta repertoires from the peripheral blood of about 13 young patients with multiple sclerosis. The patients with multiple sclerosis were children and adolescents between about 6 and 17 years of age. The receptor library was made with PCR. The sequencer listed for this sample is Illumina HiSeq 2500. To reduce PCR and sequencing biases, unique molecular identifiers were built into the TCR beta cDNA libraries. Per 1 to 10 million input T cells, approximately 500,000 cDNA molecules were obtained, such that each molecule approximated one T cell. The patient libraries were prepared and sequenced with the same protocol used for the earlier healthy control dataset. Samples belonging to the same batch were prepared together, multiplexed and sequenced on a shared HiSeq lane. In the source study's methods: Raw barcoded reads were processed with MIGEC, discarding single-read molecular identifier groups before consensus assembly and CDR3 extraction. VDJtools was used for post-analysis of the clonotype tables, with diversity normalized by down-sampling every dataset to the smallest sample size. In repertoire overlap clustering, CDR3 amino acid sequences, but not nucleotide sequences, were matched to correct batch-related cross-sample contamination. The public sequencing data were trimmed at Q25 with fastp and processed into clonotypes with MiXCR by TCRdb, which kept only in-frame beta chains. Rows are unified per CDR3 protein, each entry keeping the most common DNA and genes. The V and J calls shown here were made by TCRdb, not taken from the authors' results. This sample has 450,000 or so distinct CDR3 sequences in its table, and around 40% of those were observed once. Of the sample, 9.5% to 13% is held by the ten largest clones.

Overall study outcomes, separate from this receptor: The multiple sclerosis patient group was slightly younger than the control group. Direct clustering with F measure showed strong co-clustering of samples prepared in the same batch, prompting a batch-effect correction. Significantly lower normalized Chao1 diversity was found in multiple sclerosis patients than in controls, suggesting substantial peripheral T-cell clonal expansion. Patients showed significantly higher frequencies than controls for several TRBV segments, among them TRBV5-6, TRBV5-1 and TRBV20-1.

Material: blood. The TCR comes from a girl aged 10 to 17 with multiple sclerosis. The V and J genes are TRBV20-1 and TRBJ2-3; the D gene cannot be resolved reliably. At the DNA level, the sequence is TGCAGTGCTAGTCAGCGTGGCCGGACGCAGTATTTT. Protein translation: CSASQRGRTQYF.